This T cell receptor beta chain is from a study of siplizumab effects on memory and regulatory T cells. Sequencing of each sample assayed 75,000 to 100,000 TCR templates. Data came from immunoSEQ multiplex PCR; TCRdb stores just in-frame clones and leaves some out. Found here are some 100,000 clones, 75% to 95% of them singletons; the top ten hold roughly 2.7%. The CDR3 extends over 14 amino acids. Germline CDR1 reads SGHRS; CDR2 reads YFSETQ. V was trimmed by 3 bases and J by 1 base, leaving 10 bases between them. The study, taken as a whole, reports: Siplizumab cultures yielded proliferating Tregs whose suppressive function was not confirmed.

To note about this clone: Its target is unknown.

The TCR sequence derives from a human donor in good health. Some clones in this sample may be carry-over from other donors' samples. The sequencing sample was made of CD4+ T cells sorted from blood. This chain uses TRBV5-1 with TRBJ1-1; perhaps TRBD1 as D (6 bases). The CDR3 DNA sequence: TGCGCCAGCAGCTCTTTACAGGGGAACACTGAAGCTTTCTTT. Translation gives CASSSLQGNTEAFF.